These T cell receptor beta chains were read from a single sample in a study of regulatory T cells in long-lasting Graves disease. TCRdb re-called the multiplex PCR reads through MiXCR, storing one row per CDR3 protein. Of about 430,000 distinct CDR3 sequences in the sample, 15% were seen once. The same specimen was also included in a second study, on T cells in Graves' hyperthyroidism and ophthalmopathy.

Here the sequenced sample was peripheral blood mononuclear cells (PBMCs), taken at new diagnosis, from a patient treated with antithyroid drugs. The receptors derive from a woman in her 40s with Graves disease. Both conserved end residues are part of each CDR3. Fields, in order: J gene, D gene, V gene, clone size, CDR3 protein, CDR3 DNA. D genes are given only for firm matches. Some rows have no size entry. The others give once, few or many, or a class for an expanded clone.

TRBJ2-3 TRBD2 TRBV5-6 many CASSPLGGLAGGPDTQYF TGTGCCAGCAGCCCACTTGGAGGACTAGCGGGAGGGCCAGATACGCAGTATTTT
TRBJ2-3 . TRBV7-2 few CASSLEAGTDTQYF TGTGCCAGCAGCTTAGAAGCCGGTACAGATACGCAGTATTTT
TRBJ2-2 TRBD2 TRBV27 many CASSLGRDTGELFF TGTGCCAGCAGTTTAGGGAGGGACACCGGGGAGCTGTTTTTT
TRBJ2-2 . TRBV3-1 many CASSQVGARQAGELFF TGTGCCAGCAGCCAAGTGGGGGCGAGACAAGCCGGGGAGCTGTTTTTT
TRBJ2-1 TRBD2 TRBV7-3 many CASRSLAGGLSEQFF TGTGCCAGCAGGTCTTTAGCGGGAGGGCTTAGTGAGCAGTTCTTC
TRBJ2-3 TRBD1 TRBV12-3/TRBV12-4 few CASSARDRAGDTQYF TGTGCCAGCAGTGCCCGGGACAGGGCCGGAGATACGCAGTATTTT
TRBJ2-4 TRBD1 TRBV19 . CASSIGQGNIQYF TGTGCCAGTAGTATAGGACAGGGGAACATTCAGTACTTC
TRBJ2-2 . TRBV10-1 few CASSPTAVTGELFF TGCGCCAGCAGTCCTACCGCGGTCACCGGGGAGCTGTTTTTT
TRBJ1-2 . TRBV19 many CASTPDIRYGYTF TGTGCCAGTACCCCGGACATCCGCTATGGCTACACCTTC
TRBJ2-7 . TRBV11-2 many CASSLEGGASSYEQYF TGTGCCAGCAGCTTAGAAGGCGGGGCGAGCTCCTACGAGCAGTACTTC
TRBJ1-5 . TRBV28 . CASSSGGAGDQPQHF TGTGCCAGCAGTTCCGGCGGAGCTGGGGATCAGCCCCAGCATTTT
TRBJ2-4 . TRBV5-1 few CASNLGGISSKNIQYF TGCGCCAGCAATTTAGGCGGGATCTCTAGCAAAAACATTCAGTACTTC
TRBJ2-1 . TRBV10-3 many CAIRGTTSYNEQFF TGTGCCATCAGAGGGACAACCTCCTACAATGAGCAGTTCTTC
TRBJ2-5 . TRBV2 many CASSEGSQETQYF TGTGCCAGCAGTGAAGGGTCCCAAGAGACCCAGTACTTC
TRBJ2-1 . TRBV3-1 few CASSQDSLGAYNEQFF TGTGCCAGCAGCCAAGATTCCCTCGGTGCCTACAATGAGCAGTTCTTC
TRBJ1-2 . TRBV27 many CASSPLGTSSYGYTF TGTGCCAGCAGTCCTCTAGGGACCTCGTCTTATGGCTACACCTTC
TRBJ2-1 . TRBV11-3 . CASSFEAGNEQFF TGTGCCAGCAGCTTCGAGGCGGGAAATGAGCAGTTCTTC
TRBJ2-1 . TRBV7-6 many CASSFAGEQFF TGTGCCAGCAGCTTCGCAGGGGAGCAGTTCTTC
TRBJ2-1 . TRBV20-1 few CSARGPGTANHNEQFF TGCAGTGCTAGAGGTCCCGGGACTGCGAATCACAATGAGCAGTTCTTC
TRBJ2-7 . TRBV27 many CASSLDPGGTNEQYF TGTGCCAGCAGTCTGGATCCCGGGGGCACGAACGAGCAGTACTTC
TRBJ1-6 . TRBV4-3 few CASSQDGDRNNSPLHF TGCGCCAGCAGCCAAGATGGAGACAGGAATAATTCACCCCTCCACTTT
TRBJ2-3 . TRBV11-2 once CASSGDYWDTQYF TGTGCCAGCAGCGGCGACTACTGGGATACGCAGTATTTT
TRBJ2-3 . TRBV3-1 many CASSQNRDPDTQYF TGTGCCAGCAGCCAAAATCGGGACCCAGATACGCAGTATTTT
TRBJ1-2 . TRBV18 many CASSPGVDANYGYTF TGTGCCAGCTCACCTGGAGTGGATGCTAACTATGGCTACACCTTC
TRBJ2-3 . TRBV24-1 . CATSGGITDTQYF TGTGCCACCAGCGGGGGTATCACAGATACGCAGTATTTT
TRBJ2-1 . TRBV7-9 . CASSLPRSKGYNEQFF TGTGCCAGCAGCCTTCCAAGGAGTAAGGGCTACAATGAGCAGTTCTTC
TRBJ2-5 . TRBV11-2 . CASSYTQGSGRETQYF TGTGCCAGCAGCTACACACAGGGCTCAGGGAGAGAGACCCAGTACTTC
TRBJ2-1 TRBD2 TRBV27 many CASRPAGGPHNEQFF TGTGCCAGCAGGCCAGCGGGAGGGCCTCATAATGAGCAGTTCTTC
TRBJ2-7 TRBD2 TRBV12-3/TRBV12-4 many CASSLGTRGEQYF TGTGCCAGCAGTTTAGGGACTAGAGGCGAGCAGTACTTC
TRBJ2-2 . TRBV9 few CASSSLGTGELFF TGTGCCAGCAGCTCGTTAGGCACCGGGGAGCTGTTTTTT
TRBJ2-1 TRBD1 TRBV5-1 many CASSWGQGRENEQFF TGCGCCAGCAGCTGGGGACAGGGAAGGGAGAATGAGCAGTTCTTC
TRBJ2-3 . TRBV2 many CASSGERYESTDTQYF TGTGCCAGCAGTGGGGAGCGGTACGAAAGCACAGATACGCAGTATTTT
TRBJ2-1 TRBD2 TRBV5-4 few CASSSGLADVYNEQFF TGTGCCAGCAGCTCGGGACTAGCGGATGTCTACAATGAGCAGTTCTTC
TRBJ1-5 TRBD1 TRBV6-2/TRBV6-3 . CASSQGANQPQHF TGTGCCAGCAGCCAGGGGGCCAATCAGCCCCAGCATTTT
TRBJ2-7 TRBD1 TRBV10-3 few CAISPGQGADEQYF TGTGCCATCAGTCCGGGACAGGGGGCTGACGAGCAGTACTTC
TRBJ1-2 . TRBV6-2/TRBV6-3 . CASSRSDSDSSYGYTF TGTGCCAGCAGTCGTTCGGACAGCGACAGCTCCTATGGCTACACCTTC
TRBJ2-7 . TRBV28 many CASSFPLSGSPTYEQYF TGTGCCAGCAGTTTCCCCCTTTCAGGGTCTCCCACCTACGAGCAGTACTTC
TRBJ1-1 . TRBV18 many CASSMGTALNTEAFF TGTGCCAGCTCAATGGGGACCGCTCTGAACACTGAAGCTTTCTTT
TRBJ1-6 . TRBV7-3 . CASSLTCFGDQSNSPLHF TGTGCCAGCAGCTTAACGTGCTTCGGGGACCAGTCGAATTCACCCCTCCACTTT
TRBJ2-7 . TRBV12-5 many CASGLVQESGTRYF TGTGCTAGTGGTTTGGTACAAGAGTCGGGGACGAGGTACTTC
TRBJ2-1 TRBD2 TRBV2 many CTSSGAGGYNEQFF TGTACCAGCAGTGGCGCGGGAGGCTACAATGAGCAGTTCTTC
TRBJ2-5 . TRBV12-3/TRBV12-4 many CASSRDKGTQYF TGTGCCAGCAGTCGGGACAAGGGGACCCAGTACTTC
TRBJ2-3 TRBD1 TRBV2 many CASSGGDRGSTDTQYF TGTGCCAGCAGTGGGGGAGACAGGGGAAGCACAGATACGCAGTATTTT
TRBJ2-7 . TRBV6-1 many CASIAIPVGRSSYEQYF TGTGCCAGCATAGCTATCCCAGTGGGACGGAGCTCCTACGAGCAGTACTTC
TRBJ2-5 . TRBV24-1 many CATSDAGTKVQETQYF TGTGCCACCAGTGATGCTGGGACAAAAGTACAAGAGACCCAGTACTTC
TRBJ2-1 . TRBV6-5 many CASSYGAGHYNEQFF TGTGCCAGCAGTTACGGGGCGGGACACTACAATGAGCAGTTCTTC
TRBJ2-7 . TRBV6-5 many CASSYSRALSTYEQYF TGTGCCAGCAGTTACTCGAGGGCACTTAGTACCTACGAGCAGTACTTC
TRBJ2-3 TRBD1 TRBV9 few CASSVGGRGTGTDTQYF TGTGCCAGCAGCGTAGGCGGTAGGGGGACAGGGACAGATACGCAGTATTTT
TRBJ1-6 TRBD1 TRBV6-5 few CASSYRDRDSPLHF TGTGCCAGCAGTTACCGGGACAGGGATTCACCCCTCCACTTT
TRBJ1-1 . TRBV10-2 . CASTPVLNTEAFF TGCGCCAGCACCCCTGTCCTGAACACTGAAGCTTTCTTT
TRBJ2-7 . TRBV5-5 . CASSFVILGEQYF TGTGCCAGCAGCTTCGTGATTTTAGGGGAGCAGTACTTC
TRBJ2-5 . TRBV5-1 . CASSIFLGMEETQYF TGCGCCAGCAGCATCTTCTTGGGGATGGAAGAGACCCAGTACTTC
TRBJ2-1 . TRBV6-1 many CASSPRGGNEQFF TGTGCCAGCAGTCCCCGCGGAGGGAATGAGCAGTTCTTC
TRBJ2-1 . TRBV28 many CASLPPGTSYNERFF TGTGCCAGCTTACCTCCCGGGACTTCCTACAATGAGCGTTTCTTC
TRBJ2-7 . TRBV11-1 few CASSRAGTQGYEQYF TGTGCCAGCAGCCGCGCCGGGACACAAGGATACGAGCAGTACTTC
TRBJ2-1 TRBD2 TRBV5-1 many CASSPGLALRNEQFF TGCGCCAGCAGCCCGGGACTAGCGCTGAGGAATGAGCAGTTCTTC
TRBJ2-3 . TRBV11-2 many CASSSRDRNTQYF TGTGCCAGCAGCTCCCGGGACCGAAATACGCAGTATTTT
TRBJ2-7 TRBD1 TRBV27 many CASSLSETGLFEQYF TGTGCCAGCAGTTTATCTGAGACAGGGCTCTTCGAGCAGTACTTC
TRBJ2-2 TRBD2 TRBV14 . CASSHIAGSNTGELFF TGTGCCAGCAGCCATATAGCGGGGTCGAACACCGGGGAGCTGTTTTTT